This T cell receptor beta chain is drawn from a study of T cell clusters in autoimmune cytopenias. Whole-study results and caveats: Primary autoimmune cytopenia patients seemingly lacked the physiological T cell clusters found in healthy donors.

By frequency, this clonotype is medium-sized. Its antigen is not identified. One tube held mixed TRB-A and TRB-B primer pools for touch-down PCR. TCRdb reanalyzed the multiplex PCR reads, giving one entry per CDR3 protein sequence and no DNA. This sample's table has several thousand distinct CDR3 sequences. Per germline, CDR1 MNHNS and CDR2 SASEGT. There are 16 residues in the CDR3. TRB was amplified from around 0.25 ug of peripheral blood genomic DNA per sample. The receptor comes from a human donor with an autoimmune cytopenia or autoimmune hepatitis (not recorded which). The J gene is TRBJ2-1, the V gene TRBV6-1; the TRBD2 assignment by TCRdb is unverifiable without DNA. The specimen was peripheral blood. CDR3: CASKPLGTSGPNEQFF.